The sequence of this TCR beta chain was determined in a study of cytomegalovirus exposure and HLA in healthy donors. Study-wide points: In vitro work confirmed that a few CMV-associated chains recognize CMV antigens.

A word on this clone: Its cognate antigen is unknown.

CDR3 size: 17 residues. V lost 3 bases and J lost 0; bases outside the gene matches: 5. The germline gives CDR1 MGHRA, CDR2 YSYEKL. A multiplex PCR was run with 60 Vbeta primers and 13 Jbeta primers. TCRdb keeps only in-frame clones here, not all; method: immunoSEQ multiplex PCR. The sample records over 120,000 clones, around 10% being singletons. Whereas donors were nominally healthy upon sampling, unrecorded immune exposures were probable. This TCR derives from a man aged 50-59 years in good health and CMV-seronegative. Sequencing was carried out using PBMCs. The V call is TRBV4-1, the J call TRBJ2-6, with 7 bases that match TRBD1. The CDR3 DNA follows: TGCGCCAGCAGCCAGGATCGACAGGGCTCTGGGGCCAACGTCCTGACTTTC. This sequence encodes CASSQDRQGSGANVLTF.